Below, 11 T cell receptor beta chains from the same sample are listed, as sequenced in a study of cytomegalovirus exposure and HLA in healthy donors. A multiplex PCR was run with 60 Vbeta primers and 13 Jbeta primers. Sequencing used immunoSEQ multiplex PCR; TCRdb keeps in-frame clones, though not all of them. Here the sample spans over 150,000 clones, roughly 79% being singletons. The sequenced sample consisted of PBMCs. The receptors derive from a man between 18 and 29 years old in good health and CMV-seronegative.

The CDR3 protein is CASSPQGGLAGNWVEQYF. CDR3 bases: TGTGCCAGCAGCCCACAGGGTGGACTAGCGGGGAACTGGGTCGAGCAGTACTTC. This chain connects TRBV4-2 to TRBJ2-7, with 12 bases that match TRBD2. The CDR3 sequence is 18 residues long. The J segment lost 6 bases and the V segment lost 4 bases, leaving 16 bases of the junction unmatched. Germline assignment: CDR1 LGHNA and CDR2 YNFKEQ.

This chain uses TRBV6-1 with TRBJ2-3; 9 nucleotides line up with TRBD1. Looked up from germline, CDR1 is MNHNS and CDR2 is SASEGT. This CDR3 has 17 amino acids. V dropped 3 bases and J dropped 0; count of bases not matched to a gene: 7. CDR3: CASSDQGQGSSTDTQYF. The CDR3 DNA is TGTGCCAGCAGTGACCAGGGACAGGGAAGTAGCACAGATACGCAGTATTTT.

This clone was detected once. This sequence joins TRBV15 and TRBJ2-3; D remains ambiguous. The V end lost 3 bases, the J end lost 4 bases, and 17 bases lay between the germline ends. Germline lookup yields CDR1 LNHNV and CDR2 YYDKDF (reference sequence). The CDR3 has 16 amino acids. CDR3 sequence (DNA): TGTGCCACCAGCAGTGAGAGGTACTCTAACGCAGATACGCAGTATTTT. Translated, it gives CATSSERYSNADTQYF.

The rearrangement joins TRBV5-6 to TRBJ1-4; 7 nucleotides agree with TRBD1. CDR1 is SGHDT and CDR2 is YYEEEE in the germline V gene. This CDR3 region has 14 residues. After removal of 0 bases from V and 8 bases from J, the junction contained 4 bases not matched to a gene. The CDR3 loop is CASSLAGQSEKLFF. The CDR3 DNA is TGTGCCAGCAGCTTGGCGGGACAGAGCGAAAAACTGTTTTTT. The whole variable domain, filled in from reference TRBV5-6 and TRBJ1-4, reads DAGVTQSPTHLIKTRGQQVTLRCSPKSGHDTVSWYQQALGQGPQFIFQYYEEEERQRGNFPDRFSGHQFPNYSSELNVNALLLGDSALYLCASSLAGQSEKLFFGSGTQLSVL.

This clone was found a few times. The gene calls are TRBV2 and TRBJ2-2, with TRBD2 identical over 9 bases. J lost 6 bases, V lost 3 bases, and 5 bases had no gene match. The CDR3 sequence is 15 residues long. Looked up from germline, CDR1 is SNHLY and CDR2 is FYNNEI. The CDR3 region is CASSDLAGGPGELFF. For the CDR3, the DNA is TGTGCCAGCAGTGATCTGGCGGGGGGGCCCGGGGAGCTGTTTTTT.

The chain employs TRBV4-2 and TRBJ2-7; TRBD1 aligns across 9 bases. The CDR3 extends over 15 amino acids. In germline, CDR1 is LGHNA, CDR2 YNFKEQ. Trimming cost V 0 bases and J 2 bases; bases outside gene matches: 2. CDR3 DNA sequence: TGTGCCAGCAGCCAAGATAGGACAGGGGCCTACGAGCAGTACGTC. It yields the protein CASSQDRTGAYEQYV.

This chain joins TRBV19 and TRBJ1-2; 10 nucleotides agree with TRBD1. Unmatched junction bases numbered 10, after V lost 4 bases and J lost 8 bases. CDR3 length equals 15 residues. Germline V lookup: CDR1 LNHDA, CDR2 SQIVND (reference sequence). The CDR3 coding sequence is TGTGCCAGTAGTACCAGGACAGGGGGTTTAGGAGGCTACACCTTC. Amino acids: CASSTRTGGLGGYTF.

This chain uses TRBV28 with TRBJ2-1; weak D call: TRBD1 (6 bases). CDR1 and CDR2 from the germline V gene are MDHEN and SYDVKM. V was shortened by 6 bases and J by 8 bases, with 29 bases between the two germline ends. The CDR3 consists of 18 residues. The CDR3 loop is CASRHLEAGTPLWDEQFF. CDR3 coding DNA: TGTGCCAGCAGGCACCTAGAAGCCGGGACACCTCTTTGGGATGAGCAGTTCTTC.

This chain uses TRBV9 with TRBJ2-1; D uncertain. Germline V CDR1 and CDR2: SGDLS, YYNGEE. The CDR3 consists of 15 residues. Deletions cut 3 bases from V and 7 bases from J, with 17 bases between. CDR3 sequence: CASSASGYPENEQFF. DNA of the CDR3: TGTGCCAGCAGCGCGAGTGGTTACCCCGAGAATGAGCAGTTCTTC.

V gene TRBV5-1 combines with J gene TRBJ2-5; D is possibly TRBD2 (6 bases). The V and J ends lost 4 bases and 2 bases respectively, with 12 bases between them. CDR1 and CDR2 (germline): SGHRS, YFSETQ. The CDR3 length is 14 residues. The CDR3 DNA is TGCGCCAGCAGCGCACTGGGGGGACAAGAGACCCAGTACTTC. This encodes CASSALGGQETQYF.

The CDR3 region is CASSATGTGSSDYGYTF. The CDR3 DNA reads TGTGCCAGTAGCGCGACCGGGACAGGGAGCAGTGACTATGGCTACACCTTC. The J gene is TRBJ1-2, the V gene TRBV19, with TRBD1 matching over 9 bases. Germline CDR1 reads LNHDA; CDR2 reads SQIVND (reference sequence). Losses at the gene ends were 6 bases for V and 3 bases for J; bases not matched to a gene: 14. The CDR3 is 17 amino acids.